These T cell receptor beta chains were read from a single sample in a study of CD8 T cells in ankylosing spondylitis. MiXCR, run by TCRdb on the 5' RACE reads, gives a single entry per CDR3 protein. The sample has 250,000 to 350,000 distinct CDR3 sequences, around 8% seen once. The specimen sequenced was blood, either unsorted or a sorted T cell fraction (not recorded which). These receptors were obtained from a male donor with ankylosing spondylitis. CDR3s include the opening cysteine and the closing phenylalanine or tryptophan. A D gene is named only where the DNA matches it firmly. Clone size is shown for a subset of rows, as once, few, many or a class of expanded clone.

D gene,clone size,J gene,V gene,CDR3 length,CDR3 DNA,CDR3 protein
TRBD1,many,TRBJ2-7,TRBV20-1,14,TGCAGTGCTAGAGATCAGGGACAGGGATACGAGCAGTACTTC,CSARDQGQGYEQYF
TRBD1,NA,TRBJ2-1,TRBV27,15,TGTGCCAGCAGACGGACAGGGGAGAGTTACAATGAGCAGTTCTTC,CASRRTGESYNEQFF
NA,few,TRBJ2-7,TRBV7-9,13,TGTGCCAGCAGCTTTTTACAGCCTGGGTTCTATGTGTTC,CASSFLQPGFYVF
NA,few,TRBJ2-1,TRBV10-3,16,TGTGCCATCAGTGATATGTTCGAAAGCTCCTACAATGAGCAGTTCTTC,CAISDMFESSYNEQFF
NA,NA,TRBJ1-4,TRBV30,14,TGTGCCTGGAGTTTTCGACCTACGGATGAAAAACTGTTTTTT,CAWSFRPTDEKLFF
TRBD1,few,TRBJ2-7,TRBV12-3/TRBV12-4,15,TGTGCCAGCAGTCCCTCCGGGACAGGGTTCTACGAGCAGTACTTC,CASSPSGTGFYEQYF
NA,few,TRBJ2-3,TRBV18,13,TGTGCCAGCTCACCGGGAAGTAGGGATACGCAGTATTTT,CASSPGSRDTQYF
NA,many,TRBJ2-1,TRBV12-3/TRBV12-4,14,TGTGCCAGCAGTTTAGGGTCGCCAGGGGATGCTCGCTTCTTC,CASSLGSPGDARFF
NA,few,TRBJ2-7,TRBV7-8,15,TGTGCCAGCAGCAGTCCGGGACTCGCTAACTACGAGCAGTACTTC,CASSSPGLANYEQYF
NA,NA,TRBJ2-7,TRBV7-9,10,TGTGCCAGCAGCAAGGGCGAGCAGTACTTC,CASSKGEQYF
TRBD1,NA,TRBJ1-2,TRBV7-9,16,TGTGCCAGCAGCAACACGGAGAGACAGGGTGGATATGGCTACACCTTC,CASSNTERQGGYGYTF
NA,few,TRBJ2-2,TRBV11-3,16,TGTGCCAGCAGCCGGGGGAGCTTCGGGGACCCCGGGGAGCTGTTTTTT,CASSRGSFGDPGELFF
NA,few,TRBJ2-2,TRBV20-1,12,TGCAGTGCTAGAGTTAACACCGGGGAGCTGTTTTTT,CSARVNTGELFF
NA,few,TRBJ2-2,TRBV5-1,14,TGCGCCAGCTCGACTACAGGAATGGCCGGGGAGCTGTTTTTT,CASSTTGMAGELFF
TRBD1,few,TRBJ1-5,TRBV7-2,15,TGTGCCAGCAGCTTAGTTGGACAGGGGATTCAGCCCCAGCATTTT,CASSLVGQGIQPQHF
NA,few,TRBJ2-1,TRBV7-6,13,TGTGCCAGCAGCTCGACAGCTACAATGGAGCAGTTCTTC,CASSSTATMEQFF
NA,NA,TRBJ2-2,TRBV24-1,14,TGTGCCACCAGCCAGGGACCGAACACCGGGGAGCTGTTTTTT,CATSQGPNTGELFF
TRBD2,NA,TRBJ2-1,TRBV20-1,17,TGCAGTGCTGCAGCCATCGGACTAGCAGACTCCTACAATGAGCAGTTCTTC,CSAAAIGLADSYNEQFF
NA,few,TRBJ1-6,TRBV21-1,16,TGTGCCAGCAGCAAAGTCGGCACAGGGAAGCGTAAGGCCCTCCACTTT,CASSKVGTGKRKALHF
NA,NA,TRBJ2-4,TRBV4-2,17,TGTGCCAGCAGCCAAATCACTTTCCGGGAGCCAGGAAACATTCAGTACTTC,CASSQITFREPGNIQYF
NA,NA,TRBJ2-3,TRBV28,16,TGTGCCAGCAGGCCCGCTGAGCGTACCTTCACAGATACGCAGTATTTT,CASRPAERTFTDTQYF
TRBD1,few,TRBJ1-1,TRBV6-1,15,TGTGCCAGCAGCTCGGACAGGGCACTCGCCCTTGAAGCTTTCTTT,CASSSDRALALEAFF
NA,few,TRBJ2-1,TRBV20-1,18,TGCAGTGCTAGAGCTCGGGACGGCTACGTTCTCTCCTACAATGAGCAGTTCTTC,CSARARDGYVLSYNEQFF
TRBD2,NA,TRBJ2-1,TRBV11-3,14,TGTGCCAGCAGCTCAGCGGGAGGTTCCAATGAGCAGTTCTTC,CASSSAGGSNEQFF
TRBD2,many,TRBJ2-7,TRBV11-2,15,TGTGCCAGCAGCATCCGGACTAGCGGGATGTACGAGCAGTACTTC,CASSIRTSGMYEQYF
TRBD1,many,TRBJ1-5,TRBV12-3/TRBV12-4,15,TGTGCCAGCAGCCCCGGGACAGGGTACAATCAGCCCCAGCATTTT,CASSPGTGYNQPQHF
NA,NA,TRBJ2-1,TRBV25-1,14,TGTGCCAGCAGTCGGGCCGGGGCGAACAATGAGCAGTTCTTC,CASSRAGANNEQFF
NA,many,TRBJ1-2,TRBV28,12,TGTGCCAGCAGTCCCGTGGACTATGGCTACACCTTC,CASSPVDYGYTF
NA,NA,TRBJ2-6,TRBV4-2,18,TGTGCCAGCAGCCAAGAATCTGTACAAAACTCTGGGGCCAACGTCCTGACTTTC,CASSQESVQNSGANVLTF
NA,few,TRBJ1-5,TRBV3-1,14,TGTGCCAGCAGCCAACAGGGCTATCATCAGCCCCAGCATTTT,CASSQQGYHQPQHF
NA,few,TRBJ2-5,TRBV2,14,TGTGCCAGCAGTGACGCCAGGACCCAAGAGACCCAGTACTTC,CASSDARTQETQYF
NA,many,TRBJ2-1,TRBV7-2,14,TGTGCCAGCAGCTTAGGCGATCGTTTTGATGAGCAGTTCTTC,CASSLGDRFDEQFF
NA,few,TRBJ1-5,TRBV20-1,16,TGCAGTGCCCTCAATGACAGGCCCCATAGCAATCAGCCCCAGCATTTT,CSALNDRPHSNQPQHF
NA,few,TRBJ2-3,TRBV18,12,TGTGCCAGCTCACCAAGGATAGATACGCAGTATTTT,CASSPRIDTQYF
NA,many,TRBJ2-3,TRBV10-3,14,TGTGCCATCAGTGAGGACCCGGGCACAGATACGCAGTATTTT,CAISEDPGTDTQYF
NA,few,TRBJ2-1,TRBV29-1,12,TGCAGCACGCTCCGGGGGAACAATGAGCAGTTCTTC,CSTLRGNNEQFF
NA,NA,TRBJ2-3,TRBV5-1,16,TGCGCCAGCAGCTTGAGGCTAGCCACCCGCACAGATACGCAGTATTTT,CASSLRLATRTDTQYF
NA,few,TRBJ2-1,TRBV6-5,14,TGTGCCAGCAGTTACACGTCTAGGGGCGATGAGCAGTTCTTC,CASSYTSRGDEQFF
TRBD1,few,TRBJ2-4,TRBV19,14,TGTGCCAGTAGTCCCGGGACAGGGGTAAACATTCAGTACTTC,CASSPGTGVNIQYF
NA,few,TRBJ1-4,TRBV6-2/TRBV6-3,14,TGTGCCAGCAGCAAGACCTCAACTAATGAAAAACTGTTTTTT,CASSKTSTNEKLFF
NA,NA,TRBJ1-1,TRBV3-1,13,TGTGCCAGCATCCATCCCTCCGGGACTGAAGCTTTCTTT,CASIHPSGTEAFF
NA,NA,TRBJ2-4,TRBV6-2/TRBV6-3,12,TGTGCCAGCAGTTCCCCCCTGAACATTCAGTACTTC,CASSSPLNIQYF
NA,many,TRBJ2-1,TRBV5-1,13,TGCGCCAGCAGCTTGCGCCGGGACAATGAGCAGTTCTTC,CASSLRRDNEQFF